This passage covers 22 T cell receptor beta chains from one sample sequenced in a study of graft-versus-host responses after intestinal transplantation. TCRdb's copy holds only in-frame clones and misses some; the assay was immunoSEQ multiplex PCR. Of 40,000 or so clones listed, roughly 86% were seen once; the top ten hold approximately 7.1%. The specimen comprised PBMCs, sampled 260 to 280 days after transplant. The receptors come from a human patient who received an intestinal transplant, so some T cells may come from the graft donor.

The V gene is TRBV19, the J gene TRBJ2-7; D is perhaps TRBD1 or TRBD2 (5 bases each). CDR1 and CDR2 from the germline V gene are LNHDA and SQIVND (reference sequence). Trimming pared 3 bases from V and 2 bases from J, leaving 20 bases between. The CDR3 is 17 amino acids. CDR3 in amino acids: CASSIRWLGVDPYEQYF. CDR3 DNA: TGTGCCAGTAGTATTAGATGGCTGGGGGTAGACCCCTACGAGCAGTACTTC.

This rearrangement joins TRBV5-1 to TRBJ2-2; TRBD1 matches 8 bases. V was clipped by 4 bases and J by 1 base; unmatched bases: 9. The CDR3 contains 17 residues. The germline V gene has CDR1 SGHRS and CDR2 YFSETQ. The CDR3 DNA reads TGCGCCAGCAGCCCCGCCCCGGACAGGGAGAACACCGGGGAGCTGTTTTTT. Its protein product is CASSPAPDRENTGELFF.

The CDR3 sequence: CASSLDRGGRTEAFF. For the CDR3, the DNA is TGTGCCAGCAGCTTAGACAGGGGGGGTCGTACTGAAGCTTTCTTT. The chain is built from TRBV11-2 and TRBJ1-1; 7 nucleotides agree with TRBD1. After removal of 0 bases from V and 5 bases from J, the junction contained 6 bases not matched to a gene. This CDR3 region has 15 residues. Germline V gives CDR1 SGHAT, CDR2 FQNNGV.

This chain uses TRBV6-5 with TRBJ1-2; tentatively, D is TRBD1 (6 bases). From germline, CDR1 is MNHEY and CDR2 SVGAGI. Trimming removed 6 bases at V and 7 bases at J, with 15 bases between. The CDR3 extends over 13 amino acids. The CDR3 DNA reads TGTGCCAGCAGGCCCACAGGGTATTCTGGCTACACCTTC. Translation: CASRPTGYSGYTF.

This chain joins TRBV27 and TRBJ1-6; D is undetermined. The CDR3 sequence is 15 residues long. V was trimmed by 5 bases and J by 5 bases, leaving 13 bases between them. Germline CDR1 and CDR2: MNHEY and SMNVEV (reference sequence). CDR3 nucleotide sequence: TGTGCCAGCAGTATGGGAGGGATCCATAATTCACCCCTCCACTTT. Translating gives CASSMGGIHNSPLHF.

This chain uses TRBV7-9 with TRBJ2-1; D uncertain. The CDR3 is made up of 15 amino acids. Germline CDR1 SEHNR, CDR2 FQNEAQ (reference sequence). V dropped 5 bases and J dropped 2 bases, with 13 bases sitting between them. CDR3 sequence (DNA): TGTGCCAGCAGCCCTAACGGCCGGACCTACAATGAGCAGTTCTTC. Its translation is CASSPNGRTYNEQFF.

The J gene is TRBJ1-4, the V gene TRBV5-6, with 8 bases aligning to TRBD1. Trimming removed 2 bases from V and 8 bases from J; junction bases left unmatched: 8. CDR1 and CDR2 from the germline V gene are SGHDT and YYEEEE. The CDR3 totals 15 residues. CDR3 amino acids: CASSFPWTGNEKLFF. In DNA form, the CDR3 reads TGTGCCAGCAGCTTCCCTTGGACAGGGAACGAAAAACTGTTTTTT.

The chain recombines TRBV4-1 with TRBJ2-1, with D perhaps being TRBD1 or TRBD2 (5 bases each). Germline V gene data show CDR1 as MGHRA and CDR2 as YSYEKL. Trimming stripped 4 bases from V and 5 bases from J, with 12 bases between. The CDR3 is made up of 14 amino acids. The CDR3 reads CASSPRDGNNEQFF. DNA for the CDR3: TGCGCCAGCAGCCCTCGGGACGGAAACAATGAGCAGTTCTTC.

The V call is TRBV10-3, the J call TRBJ2-1; a weak D match, TRBD1 (5 bases). Germline-derived CDR1 and CDR2 are ENHRY and SYGVKD. This CDR3 is built from 11 residues. V dropped 10 bases and J dropped 7 bases, with 11 bases sitting between them. The CDR3 DNA reads TGTGCCACTCTTGACAGAAATGAGCAGTTCTTC. Translation: CATLDRNEQFF.

This chain connects TRBV19 to TRBJ2-3; TRBD1 matches 7 bases. Germline loops: CDR1 LNHDA, CDR2 SQIVND (reference sequence). J lost 2 bases, V lost 6 bases, and 11 bases had no gene match. The CDR3 runs 16 residues. The CDR3 sequence is CASRPRGQTFTDTQYF. The DNA for the CDR3 is TGTGCCAGTAGACCCCGGGGACAGACCTTCACAGATACGCAGTATTTT.

CDR3 loop: CASGPPDRGWAEAFF. Written as DNA, the CDR3 is TGTGCCAGCGGACCCCCGGACAGGGGATGGGCTGAAGCTTTCTTT. The J gene is TRBJ1-1, the V gene TRBV27, with 9 positions matching TRBD1. Germline loops: CDR1 MNHEY, CDR2 SMNVEV (reference sequence). V shed 8 bases, J shed 6 bases, and the junction held 13 bases outside the gene matches. CDR3 length: 15 amino acids.

The V and J genes are TRBV10-1 and TRBJ2-1, with D hard to call. The germline gives CDR1 WNHNN, CDR2 SYGVQD (reference sequence). This CDR3 spans 13 amino acids. V dropped 8 bases and J dropped 0 bases, with 8 bases sitting between them. CDR3 loop: CASVDRSYNEQFF. For the CDR3, the DNA is TGCGCCAGCGTTGACCGCTCCTACAATGAGCAGTTCTTC.

V is TRBV27 and J is TRBJ2-3; D is possibly TRBD1 or TRBD2 (5 bases each). Deletions cut 2 bases from V and 2 bases from J, with 14 bases between. CDR1 MNHEY and CDR2 SMNVEV come from the germline V gene (reference sequence). CDR3 length equals 16 residues. Here the CDR3 reads CASSLLGTYITDTQYF. CDR3 DNA sequence: TGTGCCAGCAGTTTACTGGGGACCTACATCACAGATACGCAGTATTTT.

The rearrangement links TRBV7-9 to TRBJ2-7; 7 bases match TRBD1. This CDR3 comprises 15 residues. Trimming cost V 5 bases and J 2 bases; bases outside gene matches: 9. Germline assignment: CDR1 SEHNR and CDR2 FQNEAQ (reference sequence). The CDR3 is CASSLPDRTPYEQYF. The CDR3, as DNA: TGTGCCAGCAGCCTACCGGACAGGACTCCCTACGAGCAGTACTTC.

This clone was seen only a few times. The chain recombines TRBV15 with TRBJ1-2; 7 bases are a match to TRBD1. Germline CDR1 reads LNHNV; CDR2 reads YYDKDF (reference sequence). CDR3 length: 16 residues. J lost 4 bases, V lost 2 bases, and 10 bases had no gene match. In DNA, the CDR3 is TGTGCCACCAGCAGACTATCAGGGGGAGAAACCTATGGCTACACCTTC. Amino acids: CATSRLSGGETYGYTF.

V usage is TRBV5-8 and J usage is TRBJ1-2; the match to TRBD1 covers 7 bases. This CDR3 is built from 15 residues. CDR1 and CDR2 from the germline V gene are SGHTS and YDEGEE. J gave up 8 bases and V 1 base, and 11 bases lay outside the gene matches. The CDR3 DNA sequence: TGTGCCAGCAGCTTGTGGGACAGCACGATCCGGGGCTACACCTTC. Protein sequence: CASSLWDSTIRGYTF. The full variable domain, completed using reference TRBV5-8 and TRBJ1-2, is EAGVTQSPTHLIKTRGQQATLRCSPISGHTSVYWYQQALGLGLQFLLWYDEGEERNRGNFPPRFSGRQFPNYSSELNVNALELEDSALYLCASSLWDSTIRGYTFGSGTRLTVV.

The chain recombines TRBV5-1 with TRBJ2-5; 7 bases are shared with TRBD1. The J call could be wrong; TRBJ2-7 is a better fit for the DNA end. The CDR3 covers 15 residues. The germline V gene has CDR1 SGHRS and CDR2 YFSETQ. Here the CDR3 reads CASSLDRGSSYEQYF. The CDR3 nucleotides read TGCGCCAGCAGCTTGGACAGGGGAAGCTCCTACGAGCAGTACTTC.

The V call is TRBV11-3, the J call TRBJ2-7; no clear D. There are 12 residues in the CDR3. Looked up from germline, CDR1 is SGHNT and CDR2 is YENEEA. Trimming stripped 5 bases from V and 2 bases from J, with 7 bases between. CDR3 protein: CASSHETYEQYF. The CDR3 nucleotides read TGTGCCAGCAGCCACGAAACCTACGAGCAGTACTTC. The variable domain in full, with the rest retrieved from reference TRBV11-3 and TRBJ2-7, is EAGVVQSPRYKIIEKKQPVAFWCNPISGHNTLYWYLQNLGQGPELLIRYENEEAVDDSQLPKDRFSAERLKGVDSTLKIQPAELGDSAVYLCASSHETYEQYFGPGTRLTVT.

CDR3 region: CASSLAGNRVNGYTF. The CDR3 region has the DNA TGCGCCAGCAGCTTGGCCGGGAACAGGGTAAATGGCTACACCTTC. The genes are TRBV5-1 and TRBJ1-2; a weak D match, TRBD1 (6 bases). The CDR3 runs 15 residues. With 0 bases removed from V and 6 bases from J, the gap between germline ends came to 15 bases. CDR1 SGHRS and CDR2 YFSETQ come from the germline V gene.

The genes are TRBV18 and TRBJ1-4; D ambiguous. The germline V gene has CDR1 KGHSH and CDR2 LQKENI. V was trimmed by 2 bases and J by 7 bases, leaving 8 bases between them. This CDR3 region has 13 residues. CDR3 in DNA: TGTGCCAGCTCACCAGGGTGGGGTGAAAAACTGTTTTTT. Its protein product is CASSPGWGEKLFF.

The chain has TRBV4-1 and TRBJ2-7, with D perhaps being TRBD1 or TRBD2 (5 bases each). The CDR3 extends over 15 amino acids. V was trimmed by 6 bases and J by 0 bases, leaving 15 bases between them. In germline, CDR1 is MGHRA, CDR2 YSYEKL. DNA of the CDR3: TGCGCCAGCAGTACCGGGACCAGGAGCTCCTACGAGCAGTACTTC. Its protein product is CASSTGTRSSYEQYF.

This clone was counted only a few times. V gene TRBV2 combines with J gene TRBJ2-7, with D unclear. Between the trimmed V and J ends, which lost 5 bases and 6 bases, there was a span of 14 bases. The germline CDR1 and CDR2 sequences are SNHLY and FYNNEI. CDR3 size: 13 residues. CDR3: CASSPVRSLEQYF. For the CDR3, the DNA is TGTGCCAGCAGTCCGGTTCGATCCCTCGAGCAGTACTTC.